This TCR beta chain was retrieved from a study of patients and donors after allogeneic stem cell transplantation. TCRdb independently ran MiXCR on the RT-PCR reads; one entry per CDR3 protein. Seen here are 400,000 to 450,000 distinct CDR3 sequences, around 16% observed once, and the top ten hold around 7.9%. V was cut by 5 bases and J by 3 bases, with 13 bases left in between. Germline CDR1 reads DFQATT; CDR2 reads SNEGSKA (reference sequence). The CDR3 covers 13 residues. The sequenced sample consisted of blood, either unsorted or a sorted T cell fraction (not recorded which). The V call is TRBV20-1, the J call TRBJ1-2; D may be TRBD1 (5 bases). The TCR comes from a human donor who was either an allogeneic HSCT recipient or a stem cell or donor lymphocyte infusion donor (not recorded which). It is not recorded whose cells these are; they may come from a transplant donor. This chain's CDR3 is CSARQIPHYGYTF. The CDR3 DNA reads TGCAGTGCTCGACAGATTCCCCACTATGGCTACACCTTC.